The 22 T cell receptor beta chains below come from one sample, sequenced in a study of T cells in Graves' hyperthyroidism and ophthalmopathy. Researchers took RNA transcripts and amplified the TCR beta CDR3 regions from them. The HTBI primer set served for first-round RT-PCR of the TCR CDR3. TCRdb itself ran the multiplex PCR reads through MiXCR, one entry per CDR3 protein. Of 300,000 to 450,000 distinct CDR3 sequences listed, roughly 15% are singletons. The sequencing input was blood. These receptors all come from a woman younger than 45 with Graves' ophthalmopathy.

This clonotype appeared once. The chain recombines TRBV5-4 with TRBJ1-6; D remains unclear. From germline, CDR1 is SGHNT and CDR2 YYREEE (reference sequence). V lost 9 bases and J lost 4, with 8 bases in between. CDR3 length equals 12 residues. The CDR3 bases are TGTGCCACCGGGCCATATAATTCACCCCTCCACTTT. Protein sequence: CATGPYNSPLHF. The whole variable domain, filled in from reference TRBV5-4 and TRBJ1-6, reads ETGVTQSPTHLIKTRGQQVTLRCSSQSGHNTVSWYQQALGQGPQFIFQYYREEENGRGNFPPRFSGLQFPNYSSELNVNALELDDSALYLCATGPYNSPLHFGNGTRLTVT.

This chain uses TRBV27 with TRBJ2-1; D gene uncertain. The CDR3 is made up of 12 amino acids. Germline CDR1 reads MNHEY; CDR2 reads SMNVEV (reference sequence). Trimming cost V 8 bases and J 7 bases, with 12 bases left between them. CDR3 nucleotides: TGTGCCAGCGGGGAAAAAGGGAATGAGCAGTTCTTC. It translates to CASGEKGNEQFF.

This clonotype occurred many times. The chain uses TRBV28 and TRBJ2-3; 8 bases match TRBD1. Germline V gene data show CDR1 as MDHEN and CDR2 as SYDVKM. The junction had 6 bases not matched to a gene; V was cut back by 6 bases and J by 4 bases. CDR3 length: 14 amino acids. The CDR3 protein is CASSPQGAADTQYF. The DNA of the CDR3 is TGTGCCAGCAGCCCGCAGGGGGCTGCAGATACGCAGTATTTT.

Turning to this clonotype: Being one base from a much bigger clone, this may be a read error. The chain has TRBV28 and TRBJ1-1; D remains ambiguous. The CDR3 sequence is 13 residues long. The ends were cut back, 6 bases at V and 8 bases at J, with 16 bases in the middle. Germline V gene sequence: CDR1 MDHEN, CDR2 SYDVKM. The CDR3 is CASSLVVLTEAFF. In nucleotides, the CDR3 is TGTGCCAGCAGCCTAGTGGTCTTGACGGAAGCTTTCTTT.

The genes are TRBV12-3 or TRBV12-4 and TRBJ1-5; no clear D gene. This CDR3 region has 13 residues. Trimming cost V 6 bases and J 5 bases, with 11 bases left between them. CDR3 sequence: CASSRRRDQPQHF. The CDR3 coding sequence is TGTGCCAGCAGCCGTCGCAGAGATCAGCCCCAGCATTTT.

This clonotype was detected many times. This chain uses TRBV9 with TRBJ2-7; 12 bases match TRBD2. This CDR3 has 14 residues. The junction had 4 bases not matched to a gene; V was cut back by 5 bases and J by 4 bases. Germline V gene sequence: CDR1 SGDLS, CDR2 YYNGEE. The CDR3 protein is CASSPSGGAYEQYF. The CDR3 nucleotides read TGTGCCAGCAGTCCTAGCGGGGGGGCTTACGAGCAGTACTTC.

This clonotype turned up a few times. The gene calls are TRBV29-1 and TRBJ2-7; tentatively, D is TRBD1 (6 bases). Germline assignment: CDR1 SQVTM and CDR2 ANQGSEA. V was shortened by 7 bases and J by 2 bases, with 12 bases between the two germline ends. This CDR3 is built from 12 residues. Here the CDR3 reads CSAGQSPYEQYF. CDR3 bases: TGCAGCGCCGGACAGAGCCCCTACGAGCAGTACTTC.

The V and J genes are TRBV6-1 and TRBJ1-4; TRBD1 matches 11 bases. The germline CDR1 and CDR2 sequences are MNHNS and SASEGT. With 6 bases clipped from V and 10 bases from J, the junction kept 10 bases outside the gene matches. The CDR3 is made up of 15 amino acids. The CDR3 loop is CASSPGRDRGGKLFF. CDR3 in DNA: TGTGCCAGCAGCCCCGGCCGGGACAGGGGGGGAAAACTGTTTTTT.

This clonotype has at least ten counts. The chain carries TRBV28 and TRBJ1-1; no clear D. The CDR3 is made up of 10 amino acids. CDR1 is MDHEN, CDR2 SYDVKM, per germline. The CDR3 spells CALGVPEAFF. The CDR3 nucleotides read TGTGCTCTCGGGGTTCCTGAAGCTTTCTTT.

The chain links TRBV7-9 to TRBJ2-3; D gene ambiguous. The CDR3 is 13 residues long. V lost 2 bases to trimming and J lost 11 bases, with 14 bases between them. The germline CDR1 and CDR2 sequences are SEHNR and FQNEAQ (reference sequence). CDR3 sequence reads: CASSLISSFRQYF. CDR3 coding DNA: TGTGCCAGCAGCTTAATAAGTTCTTTCAGGCAGTATTTT.

V and J are TRBV25-1 and TRBJ2-1; 7 nucleotides align to TRBD2. The CDR3 extends over 14 amino acids. Germline loops: CDR1 MGHDK, CDR2 SYGVNS. The trim removed 2 bases at V and 4 bases at J, leaving 2 bases unmatched. The CDR3, as DNA: TGTGCCAGCAGTGAACCCGGGGGGTACAATGAGCAGTTCTTC. It specifies CASSEPGGYNEQFF.

The sample holds many counts of this clonotype. The rearrangement joins TRBV11-2 to TRBJ2-1; a possible D gene is TRBD2 (6 bases). There are 16 residues in the CDR3. CDR1 and CDR2 from the germline V gene are SGHAT and FQNNGV. Trimming took off 2 bases at V and 8 bases at J, with 19 bases between the two ends. The CDR3 here is CASSLLSGDRGDEQFF. DNA of the CDR3: TGTGCCAGCAGCTTACTTAGCGGTGACCGCGGTGATGAGCAGTTCTTC.

This clonotype was counted ten times or more. This chain links TRBV11-2 with TRBJ2-3, with TRBD2 matching over 7 bases. The CDR3 consists of 15 residues. V lost 0 bases, J lost 3 bases, and 3 bases stayed unmatched. Germline-derived CDR1 and CDR2 are SGHAT and FQNNGV. DNA for the CDR3: TGTGCCAGCAGCTTAGAACGGGGGGTTACAGATACGCAGTATTTT. It specifies CASSLERGVTDTQYF.

This clonotype showed up just a few times. V usage is TRBV10-2 and J usage is TRBJ2-5; possibly TRBD2 for D (6 bases). Germline lookup yields CDR1 WSHSY and CDR2 SAAADI. The CDR3 loop spans 15 amino acids. Trimming left V 3 bases short and J 2 bases short, with 13 bases between. The CDR3 coding sequence is TGCGCCAGCAGTGACGGAGGAGGGTGGCAAGAGACCCAGTACTTC. Translated: CASSDGGGWQETQYF.

This clonotype was detected many times. The genes are TRBV20-1 and TRBJ2-7, with TRBD1 matching 9 bases. The length of the CDR3 is 13 residues. The junction had 3 bases not matched to a gene; V was cut back by 6 bases and J by 0 bases. Looked up from germline, CDR1 is DFQATT and CDR2 is SNEGSKA (reference sequence). CDR3 residues: CSARTGDSYEQYF. CDR3 coding DNA: TGCAGTGCCAGGACAGGGGACTCCTACGAGCAGTACTTC.

There are many counts of this clonotype. The V and J genes are TRBV27 and TRBJ2-1, with D possibly TRBD1 on 6 matching bases. Trimming left V 4 bases short and J 0 bases short, with 10 bases between. Germline CDR1 is MNHEY and CDR2 is SMNVEV (reference sequence). The CDR3 has 15 amino acids. The CDR3 DNA is TGTGCCAGCAGTTGGGACACCTACTCCTACAATGAGCAGTTCTTC. Translating gives CASSWDTYSYNEQFF.

This chain links TRBV7-3 with TRBJ2-6, with D perhaps TRBD1 (5 bases). CDR3 length equals 16 residues. The V gene's germline CDR1 is SGHTA and CDR2 FQGTGA. V dropped 5 bases and J dropped 3 bases, with 14 bases sitting between them. The CDR3 sequence is CASSPQGSVGANVLTF. CDR3 bases: TGTGCCAGCAGCCCTCAGGGATCGGTTGGGGCCAACGTCCTGACTTTC. The entire variable domain, with the rest obtained from reference TRBV7-3 and TRBJ2-6, is as follows: GAGVSQTPSNKVTEKGKYVELRCDPISGHTALYWYRQSLGQGPEFLIYFQGTGAADDSGLPNDRFFAVRPEGSVSTLKIQRTERGDSAVYLCASSPQGSVGANVLTFGAGSRLTVL.

This clonotype has ten or more counts. This sequence joins TRBV7-2 and TRBJ2-3; 9 bases line up with TRBD2. V trimming: 1 base; J trimming: 3 bases; junction bases outside the gene matches: 11. The CDR3 sequence is 18 residues long. Germline values: CDR1 SGHTA, CDR2 FQGNSA. CDR3 coding DNA: TGTGCCAGCAGCTTAGTGTGGGGGGGGAGCGGGGGGACAGATACGCAGTATTTT. This sequence encodes CASSLVWGGSGGTDTQYF.

There are a few counts of this clonotype. The chain combines TRBV6-1 with TRBJ2-2; D remains ambiguous. The CDR3 runs to 13 residues. V was shortened by 6 bases and J by 2 bases, with 7 bases between the two germline ends. In germline, CDR1 is MNHNS, CDR2 SASEGT. CDR3 loop: CASRAQNTGELFF. Written as DNA, the CDR3 is TGTGCCAGCAGAGCTCAAAACACCGGGGAGCTGTTTTTT.

This clonotype was seen ten or more times. The CDR3 sequence: CASSLKGGADYNEQFF. The CDR3 DNA reads TGTGCCAGCAGCTTAAAGGGGGGGGCGGACTACAATGAGCAGTTCTTC. V usage is TRBV13 and J usage is TRBJ2-1, with D possibly being TRBD2 (7 bases). The germline V and J ends were trimmed by 2 bases and 3 bases, with 14 bases remaining between them. The length of the CDR3 is 16 residues. Germline CDR1 and CDR2: PRHDT and FYEKMQ (reference sequence).

CDR3 nucleotides: TGTGCCAGCAGCTTAAATGGTCGGGGCCGAAAAGAGACCCAGTACTTC. Translation: CASSLNGRGRKETQYF. The chain is built from TRBV7-3 and TRBJ2-5; D is possibly TRBD1 or TRBD2 (5 bases each). Trimming took 1 base from V and 3 from J, leaving 15 bases between them. The CDR3 totals 16 residues. The V gene's germline CDR1 is SGHTA and CDR2 FQGTGA.

The sample holds many counts of this clonotype. The V and J genes are TRBV7-9 and TRBJ2-7; 9 positions agree with TRBD1. Looked up from germline, CDR1 is SEHNR and CDR2 is FQNEAQ (reference sequence). V was clipped by 5 bases and J by 0 bases; unmatched bases: 8. The CDR3 is made up of 16 amino acids. CDR3 bases: TGTGCCAGCAGCGACCGGACAGGGGCGAGCTCCTACGAGCAGTACTTC. Its translation: CASSDRTGASSYEQYF. Full variable domain (rest looked up from reference TRBV7-9 and TRBJ2-7): DTGVSQNPRHKITKRGQNVTFRCDPISEHNRLYWYRQTLGQGPEFLTYFQNEAQLEKSRLLSDRFSAERPKGSFSTLEIQRTEQGDSAMYLCASSDRTGASSYEQYFGPGTRLTVT.